This T cell receptor beta chain was found in a study of early stage breast cancer tumors. Study details: Average read coverage per sample was 7.5 to 10-fold.

Clones were sequenced by immunoSEQ multiplex PCR, and TCRdb holds only the in-frame ones, with some missing. The table records around 28,000 clones, about 80% of them present only once. Study-level findings and limits: Tumors had around 2.5-fold higher T cell density than normal breast.

This clone ranks as large. Its antigen is not known. Deletions cut 3 bases from V and 4 bases from J, with 15 bases between. This CDR3 is 16 amino acids long. Germline loops: CDR1 SGHTA, CDR2 FQGNSA. This TCR came from a person in their sixties or seventies with breast cancer. Sequencing used blood. This chain connects TRBV7-2 to TRBJ2-2; D perhaps matches TRBD2 (6 bases). CDR3 DNA: TGTGCCAGCAGCTTCCCGACTAGACCTATCACCGGGGAGCTGTTTTTT. It translates to CASSFPTRPITGELFF.